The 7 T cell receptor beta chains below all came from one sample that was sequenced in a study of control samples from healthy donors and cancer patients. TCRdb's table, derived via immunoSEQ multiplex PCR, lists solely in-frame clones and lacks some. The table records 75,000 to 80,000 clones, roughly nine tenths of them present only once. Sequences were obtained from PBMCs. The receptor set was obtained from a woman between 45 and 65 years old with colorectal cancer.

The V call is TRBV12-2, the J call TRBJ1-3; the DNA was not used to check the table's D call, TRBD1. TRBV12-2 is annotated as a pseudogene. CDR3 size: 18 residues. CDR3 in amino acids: CASRLAIYRDYCGNTIYF. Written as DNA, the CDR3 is TGTGCAAGTCGCTTAGCTATTTACAGGGATTATTGTGGAAACACCATATATTTT.

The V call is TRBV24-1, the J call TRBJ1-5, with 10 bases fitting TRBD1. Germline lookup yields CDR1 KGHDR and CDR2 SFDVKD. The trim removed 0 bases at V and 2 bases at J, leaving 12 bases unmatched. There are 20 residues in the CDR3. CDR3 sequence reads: CATSDLNKDRGSKGNQPQHF. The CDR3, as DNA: TGTGCCACCAGTGATTTGAATAAGGACAGGGGGAGTAAGGGCAATCAGCCCCAGCATTTT.

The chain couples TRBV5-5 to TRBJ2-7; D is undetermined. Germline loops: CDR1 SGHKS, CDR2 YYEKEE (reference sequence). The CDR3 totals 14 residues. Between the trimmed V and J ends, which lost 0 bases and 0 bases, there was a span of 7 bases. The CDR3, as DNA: TGTGCCAGCAGCTTGGCCTACGGCTCCTACGAGCAGTACGTC. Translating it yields CASSLAYGSYEQYV.

In DNA, the CDR3 is TGTGCCAGCAGCGTAGCGAGGGACACCGGGGAGCTGTTTTTT. As protein: CASSVARDTGELFF. The gene calls are TRBV9 and TRBJ2-2, with a possible D match to TRBD2 (5 bases). The CDR3 length is 14 residues. V lost 0 bases and J lost 3, with 6 bases in between. Germline values: CDR1 SGDLS, CDR2 YYNGEE.

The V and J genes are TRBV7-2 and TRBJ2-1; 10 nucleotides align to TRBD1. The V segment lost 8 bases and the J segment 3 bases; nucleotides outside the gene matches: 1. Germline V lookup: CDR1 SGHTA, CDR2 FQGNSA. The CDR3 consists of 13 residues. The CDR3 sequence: CASDRGLYNEQFF. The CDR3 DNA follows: TGTGCCAGCGACAGGGGGCTCTACAATGAGCAGTTCTTC.

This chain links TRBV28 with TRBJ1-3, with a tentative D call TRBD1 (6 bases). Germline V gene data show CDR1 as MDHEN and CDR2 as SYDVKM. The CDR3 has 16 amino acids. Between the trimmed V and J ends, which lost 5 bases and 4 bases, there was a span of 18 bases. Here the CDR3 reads CASSPETTGYGNTIYF. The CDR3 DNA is TGTGCCAGCAGTCCAGAGACTACAGGGTACGGAAACACCATATATTTT.

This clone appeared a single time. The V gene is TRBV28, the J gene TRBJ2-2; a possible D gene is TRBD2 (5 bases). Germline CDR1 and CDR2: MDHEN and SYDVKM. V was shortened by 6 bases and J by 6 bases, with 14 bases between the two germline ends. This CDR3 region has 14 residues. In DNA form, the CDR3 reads TGTGCCAGCAGAGCAGGCCGGCGGGCCGGGGAGCTGTTTTTT. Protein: CASRAGRRAGELFF.